These 19 T cell receptor beta chains share one sample of origin, sequenced in a study of molecular identifiers for immune sequencing clone quantification. One entry per CDR3 protein, called by TCRdb with MiXCR from the PCR reads. The data contain fewer than 350,000 distinct CDR3 sequences, 24% of them singletons. Input material: naive CD8+ T cells from blood, with Jurkat cell RNA spiked in. Subset denoted: FACS-sorted CD8+CD4-CCR7+CD45RA+ naive T cells. The receptor source for this set is a human donor in good health. Some libraries in this study had Jurkat cell RNA spiked in.

This clonotype was recorded many times. The V and J genes are TRBV6-1 and TRBJ2-3; no clear D. Germline V gene sequence: CDR1 MNHNS, CDR2 SASEGT. The CDR3 has 11 residues. V lost 1 base and J 11 bases, leaving 7 bases between the germline ends. The CDR3 DNA reads TGTGCCAGCAGTGAAGGCGGTGTGCAGTATTTT. Translated: CASSEGGVQYF.

The V call is TRBV20-1, the J call TRBJ2-3; D is unresolved. Trimming left V 1 base short and J 2 bases short, with 16 bases between. The length of the CDR3 is 16 residues. Germline CDR1 DFQATT, CDR2 SNEGSKA (reference sequence). CDR3 nucleotides: TGCAGTGCTAGAGTGCTAGGAACCACCACCACAGATACGCAGTATTTT. Translation: CSARVLGTTTTDTQYF.

This clonotype was recorded at least ten times. The chain uses TRBV28 and TRBJ1-1; D is unresolved. Germline V gives CDR1 MDHEN, CDR2 SYDVKM. The CDR3 runs 13 residues. Trimming took off 4 bases at V and 2 bases at J, with 8 bases between the two ends. The CDR3: CASSSGSNTEAFF. Here the CDR3 DNA reads TGTGCCAGCAGTTCGGGTTCCAACACTGAAGCTTTCTTT.

This clonotype was seen ten or more times. V usage is TRBV29-1 and J usage is TRBJ2-2; D not resolved. The V end lost 4 bases, the J end lost 0 bases, and 6 bases lay between the germline ends. CDR1 SQVTM and CDR2 ANQGSEA come from the germline V gene. CDR3 length: 13 amino acids. CDR3 sequence: CSVVVANTGELFF. CDR3 DNA: TGCAGCGTTGTGGTCGCGAACACCGGGGAGCTGTTTTTT.

This clonotype occurred many times. V usage is TRBV30 and J usage is TRBJ2-7; 10 bases map to TRBD2. Germline V CDR1 and CDR2: GTSNPN, SVGIG (reference sequence). There are 15 residues in the CDR3. The J segment lost 5 bases and the V segment lost 0 bases, leaving 7 bases of the junction unmatched. In DNA, the CDR3 is TGTGCCTGGAGTGTGGTGTCTAGCGGGAGCCACGAGCAGTACTTC. Translation gives CAWSVVSSGSHEQYF. Using reference TRBV30 and TRBJ2-7 for the parts outside the CDR3, the full variable domain is SQTIHQWPATLVQPVGSPLSLECTVEGTSNPNLYWYRQAAGRGLQLLFYSVGIGQISSEVPQNLSASRPQDRQFILSSKKLLLSDSGFYLCAWSVVSSGSHEQYFGPGTRLTVT.

The table lists this clonotype with a count of one. Its ends do not fully match the called genes, so a read error is possible. CDR3 sequence: CVSSAPGQGALVFDTQYF. The CDR3, as DNA: TGTGTCAGCAGTGCGCCAGGACAGGGGGCCTTGGTATTTGATACGCAGTATTTT. The chain combines TRBV28 with TRBJ2-3; TRBD1 matches 11 bases. CDR1 MDHEN and CDR2 SYDVKM come from the germline V gene. The CDR3 sequence is 18 residues long.

The chain carries TRBV6-5 and TRBJ2-3; 12 bases are a match to TRBD1. Germline loops: CDR1 MNHEY, CDR2 SVGAGI. This CDR3 has 16 amino acids. Trimming took 5 bases from V and 3 from J; bases not matched to a gene: 6. The CDR3 DNA reads TGTGCCAGCAGTGGTACGGGACAGGGGGCGACAGATACGCAGTATTTT. Translated: CASSGTGQGATDTQYF.

This clonotype was seen ten or more times. The V call is TRBV12-3 or TRBV12-4, the J call TRBJ2-3; 8 nucleotides align to TRBD1. Losses at the gene ends were 5 bases for V and 7 bases for J; bases not matched to a gene: 5. The CDR3 has 13 residues. CDR3 DNA: TGTGCCAGCAGTGACAGGGGTGCAAATACGCAGTATTTT. Translation gives CASSDRGANTQYF.

This clonotype has at least ten counts. V and J are TRBV9 and TRBJ2-1; D tentatively fits TRBD1 or TRBD2 (5 bases each). The CDR3 loop spans 17 amino acids. V was trimmed by 0 bases and J by 0 bases, leaving 13 bases between them. CDR1 is SGDLS, CDR2 YYNGEE, per germline. The CDR3 DNA sequence: TGTGCCAGCAGCGTAGGGGACGGATTGAGCTCCTACAATGAGCAGTTCTTC. It translates to CASSVGDGLSSYNEQFF.

The rearrangement links TRBV27 to TRBJ1-1; no clear D. Per germline, CDR1 MNHEY and CDR2 SMNVEV (reference sequence). The CDR3 is 14 amino acids. Trimming removed 2 bases from V and 3 bases from J, with 10 bases in between. The chain's CDR3 is CASSLHLTDTEAFF. The DNA for the CDR3 is TGTGCCAGCAGTTTACACCTCACAGACACTGAAGCTTTCTTT.

The gene calls are TRBV19 and TRBJ1-5; tentatively, D is TRBD1 (6 bases). V lost 4 bases and J 5 bases, leaving 18 bases between the germline ends. CDR1 and CDR2 from the germline V gene are LNHDA and SQIVND (reference sequence). The CDR3 sequence is 16 residues long. CDR3 nucleotide sequence: TGTGCCAGTAGTACCCTTTCCGGGGGCGCATATCAGCCCCAGCATTTT. Its translation: CASSTLSGGAYQPQHF.

There are a few counts of this clonotype. The chain carries TRBV13 and TRBJ1-5; the D gene is possibly TRBD1 (5 bases). Per the germline V gene, CDR1 is PRHDT and CDR2 is FYEKMQ (reference sequence). There are 16 residues in the CDR3. V gave up 5 bases and J gave up 0 bases, with 14 bases separating them. This CDR3 reads CASSTRGADSNQPQHF. The CDR3 DNA reads as TGTGCCAGCAGCACCCGGGGCGCGGATAGCAATCAGCCCCAGCATTTT.

As regards this clonotype: Because it lacks the conserved phenylalanine or tryptophan at the end, this CDR3 is likely a read error. The DNA is left out, because the CDR3 cannot be placed on it with certainty; the CDR3 is given as TCRdb lists it. The chain employs TRBV29-1 and TRBJ1-1; the D call of TRBD1 is as the table states it, not checked on the DNA. Germline loops: CDR1 SQVTM, CDR2 ANQGSEA. A total of 11 residues make up the CDR3, ends included. The CDR3 spells CSSEGVTEAVL.

This clonotype has just a few counts. The chain uses TRBV14 and TRBJ1-1; 7 nucleotides line up with TRBD1. Germline V gene data show CDR1 as SGHDN and CDR2 as FVKESK. The CDR3 is 13 amino acids. The V gene end was trimmed by 4 bases and the J gene end by 7 bases; junction bases not matched to a gene: 6. The CDR3 is CASSPRGWREAFF. CDR3 in DNA: TGTGCCAGCAGCCCCAGGGGGTGGCGTGAAGCTTTCTTT.

This clonotype has just a few counts. The genes are TRBV11-2 and TRBJ2-5, with 7 bases that match TRBD1. The CDR3 runs 15 residues. The J segment lost 0 bases and the V segment lost 5 bases, leaving 6 bases of the junction unmatched. Germline CDR1 is SGHAT and CDR2 is FQNNGV. CDR3 bases: TGTGCCAGCAGCCTTTGGGACAGTCACCAAGAGACCCAGTACTTC. Amino acid sequence: CASSLWDSHQETQYF.

As concerns this clonotype: A single base separates this from a much larger clone, so it may be a read error. V is TRBV6-2 or TRBV6-3 and J is TRBJ2-5, with 7 bases lining up with TRBD2. The CDR3 extends over 14 amino acids. Germline V lookup: CDR1 MNHEY, CDR2 SVGEGT. The CDR3 coding sequence is TGTGCCGGCAGTCAACCGGGACTACTAGAGACCCAGTACTTC. Encoded protein: CAGSQPGLLETQYF.

The chain is built from TRBV9 and TRBJ2-3; TRBD2 is a possible D gene (5 bases). Trimming left V 3 bases short and J 2 bases short, with 13 bases between. The CDR3 is 15 residues long. Germline-derived CDR1 and CDR2 are SGDLS and YYNGEE. In DNA, the CDR3 is TGTGCCAGCAGCGCAGACGGGGATACCACAGATACGCAGTATTTT. This encodes CASSADGDTTDTQYF. Full variable domain (missing parts from reference TRBV9 and TRBJ2-3): DSGVTQTPKHLITATGQRVTLRCSPRSGDLSVYWYQQSLDQGLQFLIQYYNGEERAKGNILERFSAQQFPDLHSELNLSSLELGDSALYFCASSADGDTTDTQYFGPGTRLTVL.

This clonotype was detected only a few times. The chain is built from TRBV2 and TRBJ1-3; D is unresolved. Trimming took off 3 bases at V and 0 bases at J, with 9 bases between the two ends. In germline, CDR1 is SNHLY, CDR2 FYNNEI. The CDR3 loop spans 15 amino acids. DNA of the CDR3: TGTGCCAGCAGTGATTACACCTTCTCTGGAAACACCATATATTTT. It yields the protein CASSDYTFSGNTIYF.

This clonotype was seen repeatedly, ten times or more. The CDR3 loop reads CASRQTDRSYEQYF. For the CDR3, the DNA is TGTGCCAGCAGACAGACAGACCGCTCCTACGAGCAGTACTTC. The V call is TRBV6-5, the J call TRBJ2-7; TRBD1 is a possible D gene (5 bases). Germline V lookup: CDR1 MNHEY, CDR2 SVGAGI. V lost 6 bases, J lost 0 bases, and 12 bases lay in between. The length of the CDR3 is 14 residues.